This entry describes one TCR beta chain. Its antigen is still unknown. Germline CDR1 reads LNHNV; CDR2 reads YYDKDF (reference sequence). The CDR3 spans 12 residues. This record comes from a study of CXCR3-negative and CXCR3-positive naive CD8 T cells. Points from the study as a whole: Naive cells that were CXCR3-positive had more hydrophobic TRB CDR3s (compared with CXCR3-negative naive cells). Relative to memory CD8+ cells, whose diversity was much lower, both naive subsets had comparably high diversity.

The TRB cDNA libraries were prepared by 5' RACE with UMI labels. TCRdb reworked the 5' RACE reads into one entry per CDR3 protein, no DNA. This sample's table has about 110,000 distinct CDR3 sequences. V and J are TRBV15 and TRBJ2-1; TCRdb's D call of TRBD2 is untestable without DNA. This receptor was taken from a human donor in good health. Some clones in this sample may be carry-over from other donors' samples. Sequencing was done on a sample of naive CXCR3+ CD8+ T cells from blood. Subset described: CD45RO-CCR7+CD27+CD95- naive CD8+ T cells expressing CXCR3 (TNR3+). The CDR3 sequence: CATSREGGEQFF.